The T cell receptor (beta chain) described here comes from a study of monozygotic twins with inflammatory bowel disease. Making cDNA involved eight separate reactions per sample. UMIs were attached via template switching, each with a 6-nucleotide sample barcode. After re-calling the 5' RACE reads, TCRdb lists one entry per CDR3 protein, DNA absent. Its table lists approximately 400,000 distinct CDR3 sequences. Study observations and caveats: Comparison of concordant versus discordant twins revealed no difference in repertoire similarity, possibly due to limited power. Evidence did not back any single strong signal or clonotype linked to IBD.

From germline, CDR1 is SGHTA and CDR2 FQGNSA. The CDR3 runs to 13 residues. On this clonotype itself: Its antigen remains unknown.

V gene TRBV7-2 combines with J gene TRBJ2-7; TCRdb returns TRBD1, unconfirmable since there is no DNA. The source is a human donor with ulcerative colitis or Crohn's disease, or a healthy co-twin of an affected twin (not recorded which). Input material: blood. The CDR3 protein is CASRSTWTGIKYF.